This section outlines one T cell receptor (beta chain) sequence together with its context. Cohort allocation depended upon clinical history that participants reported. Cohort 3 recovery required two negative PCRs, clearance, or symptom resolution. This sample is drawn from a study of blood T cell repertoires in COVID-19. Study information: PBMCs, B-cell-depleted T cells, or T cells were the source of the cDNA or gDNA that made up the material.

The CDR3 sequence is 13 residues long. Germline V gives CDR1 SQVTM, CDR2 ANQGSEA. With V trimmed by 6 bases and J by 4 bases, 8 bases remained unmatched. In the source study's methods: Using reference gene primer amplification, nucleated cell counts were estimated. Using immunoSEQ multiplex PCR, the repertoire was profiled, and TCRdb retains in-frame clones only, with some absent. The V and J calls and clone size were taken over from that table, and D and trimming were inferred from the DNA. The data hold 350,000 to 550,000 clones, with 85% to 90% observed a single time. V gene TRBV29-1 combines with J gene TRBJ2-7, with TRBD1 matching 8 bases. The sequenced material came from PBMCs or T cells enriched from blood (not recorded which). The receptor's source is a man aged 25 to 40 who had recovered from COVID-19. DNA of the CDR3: TGCAGCGTCCAACAGGGGGGAGCGTACGAGCAGTACTTC. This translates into CSVQQGGAYEQYF.